Reported below is one T cell receptor beta chain. Here immunoSEQ multiplex PCR was the method, and the copy in TCRdb shows in-frame clones only, minus some. The data contain around 100,000 clones, about 95% of them seen just once; the ten biggest clones take up 0.25% to 0.35%. This specimen comes from a study of technical replicates of blood from a few donors. The V end lost 7 bases, the J end lost 11 bases, and 24 bases lay between the germline ends. CDR1 and CDR2 (germline): LNHDA, SQIVND (reference sequence). This CDR3 region has 15 residues. The receptor's source is a human donor in good health. The rearrangement links TRBV19 to TRBJ1-5; no firm D call. The specimen sequenced was T cells isolated from PBMCs. The CDR3 sequence is CASTTIPPGISAQHF. The DNA for the CDR3 is TGTGCCAGTACCACGATACCTCCGGGAATTAGTGCCCAGCATTTT.